These 13 T cell receptor beta chains originate from one sample sequenced in a study of T cell repertoires in cytomegalovirus infection. TCRdb re-called the reads through MiXCR, storing one row per CDR3 protein. The sample gives roughly 720,000 distinct CDR3 sequences, roughly 36% of which show up once; roughly 2.9% is in the top ten. Sample: PBMCs. These receptors all come from a human donor in good health (CMV status not recorded). Some clones in this sample may be carry-over from other donors' samples.

The chain carries TRBV11-1 and TRBJ2-5; maybe TRBD2 (6 bases). CDR1 is SGHAT and CDR2 is FQDESV in the germline V gene (reference sequence). Trimming removed 4 bases at V and 5 bases at J, with 17 bases between. CDR3 length: 15 amino acids. For the CDR3, the DNA is TGTGCCAGCAGCTCCGCGGGAAAGGGTCTTGAGACCCAGTACTTC. As protein: CASSSAGKGLETQYF.

This chain connects TRBV5-6 to TRBJ2-4; a weak D match, TRBD2 (6 bases). The CDR3 has 18 amino acids. V dropped 4 bases and J dropped 0 bases, with 20 bases sitting between them. The germline V gene encodes CDR1 SGHDT and CDR2 YYEEEE. This chain's CDR3 is CASSRRGFAILAKNIQYF. CDR3 bases: TGTGCCAGCAGCCGACGGGGGTTTGCGATTCTAGCCAAAAACATTCAGTACTTC.

V usage is TRBV5-4 and J usage is TRBJ1-5; no clear D gene. The CDR3 length is 14 residues. Germline assignment: CDR1 SGHNT and CDR2 YYREEE (reference sequence). V was shortened by 4 bases and J by 9 bases, with 17 bases between the two germline ends. CDR3 sequence: CASSPDPMGPPQHF. DNA for the CDR3: TGTGCCAGCAGCCCCGACCCAATGGGTCCGCCCCAGCATTTT.

The chain joins TRBV11-3 to TRBJ1-5; TRBD1 matches at 9 bases. The CDR3 contains 18 residues. Germline V gene lookup returns CDR1 SGHNT and CDR2 YENEEA. With V trimmed by 2 bases and J by 7 bases, 15 bases remained unmatched. CDR3 coding DNA: TGTGCCAGCAGCTTACGGGATGGGTTCGGACAGGGGAAACAGCCCCAGCATTTT. It is translated as CASSLRDGFGQGKQPQHF.

The CDR3 here is CASSRAGAHTDTQYF. The DNA for the CDR3 is TGTGCCAGCAGTAGAGCGGGGGCCCACACAGATACGCAGTATTTT. V is TRBV25-1 and J is TRBJ2-3; TRBD2 matches 8 bases. Germline V gene data show CDR1 as MGHDK and CDR2 as SYGVNS. The CDR3 is 15 residues long. The V segment lost 5 bases and the J segment 2 bases; nucleotides outside the gene matches: 6.

This clonotype was observed many times. The genes are TRBV15 and TRBJ1-2; D call uncertain. CDR1 is LNHNV and CDR2 is YYDKDF in the germline V gene (reference sequence). The CDR3 is 16 residues long. Trimming took off 1 base at V and 4 bases at J, with 16 bases between the two ends. The CDR3, as DNA: TGTGCCACCAGCAGAGGGGGTAACGTCGGGATCTATGGCTACACCTTC. The encoded protein is CATSRGGNVGIYGYTF.

The table lists this clonotype with many counts. The CDR3 reads CASSSPQGAGTQYF. For the CDR3, the DNA is TGTGCCAGCAGCTCTCCCCAGGGGGCTGGGACCCAGTACTTC. This sequence joins TRBV28 and TRBJ2-5; 8 bases line up with TRBD1. The CDR3 has 14 amino acids. V shed 6 bases, J shed 7 bases, and the junction held 10 bases outside the gene matches. The germline CDR1 and CDR2 sequences are MDHEN and SYDVKM.

V is TRBV27 and J is TRBJ2-1, with TRBD2 matching over 10 bases. Germline V gene lookup returns CDR1 MNHEY and CDR2 SMNVEV (reference sequence). With V trimmed by 6 bases and J by 7 bases, 15 bases remained unmatched. The length of the CDR3 is 17 residues. CDR3: CASRSYSTGLAINEQFF. CDR3 coding DNA: TGTGCCAGCAGGTCCTATTCTACGGGACTAGCGATTAATGAGCAGTTCTTC.

The V and J genes are TRBV6-4 and TRBJ1-6; unclear D gene. Per germline, CDR1 MRHNA and CDR2 SNTAGT. V shed 4 bases and J shed 7 bases, with 8 bases lying between them. The CDR3 is 13 residues long. Here the CDR3 DNA reads TGTGCCAGCAGTGGGACGGAGAATTCACCCCTCCACTTT. Translated: CASSGTENSPLHF.

The gene calls are TRBV7-2 and TRBJ1-5; D unresolved. V gave up 4 bases and J gave up 8 bases, with 18 bases separating them. There are 15 residues in the CDR3. Germline values: CDR1 SGHTA, CDR2 FQGNSA. CDR3 sequence reads: CASSSRPGNGKPQHF. CDR3 sequence (DNA): TGTGCCAGCAGCTCACGCCCCGGGAATGGTAAGCCCCAGCATTTT.

J is TRBJ1-4 and V is TRBV7-9; the D gene is possibly TRBD1 (5 bases). The length of the CDR3 is 15 residues. Germline values: CDR1 SEHNR, CDR2 FQNEAQ (reference sequence). The germline V and J ends were trimmed by 5 bases and 5 bases, with 15 bases remaining between them. The CDR3 reads CASSETGTINEKLFF. The CDR3 bases are TGTGCCAGCAGCGAAACGGGGACCATAAATGAAAAACTGTTTTTT.

This clonotype was counted between two and nine times. The CDR3 sequence is CASSLWGTGVTDTQYF. CDR3 in DNA: TGTGCCAGCAGTTTATGGGGGACAGGGGTAACAGATACGCAGTATTTT. The chain is built from TRBV28 and TRBJ2-3; 10 bases fit TRBD1. Trimming removed 0 bases from V and 3 bases from J; junction bases left unmatched: 3. The CDR3 contains 16 residues. The V gene's germline CDR1 is MDHEN and CDR2 SYDVKM.

This clonotype appeared a few times. V and J are TRBV24-1 and TRBJ2-3; maybe TRBD2 (7 bases). Germline V gene sequence: CDR1 KGHDR, CDR2 SFDVKD. CDR3 length: 13 amino acids. The V gene lost 3 bases and the J gene lost 14 bases, with 17 bases spanning the gap. CDR3 protein: CATSDPGAGATYF. DNA of the CDR3: TGTGCCACCAGTGATCCAGGGGCGGGAGCTACGTATTTT.